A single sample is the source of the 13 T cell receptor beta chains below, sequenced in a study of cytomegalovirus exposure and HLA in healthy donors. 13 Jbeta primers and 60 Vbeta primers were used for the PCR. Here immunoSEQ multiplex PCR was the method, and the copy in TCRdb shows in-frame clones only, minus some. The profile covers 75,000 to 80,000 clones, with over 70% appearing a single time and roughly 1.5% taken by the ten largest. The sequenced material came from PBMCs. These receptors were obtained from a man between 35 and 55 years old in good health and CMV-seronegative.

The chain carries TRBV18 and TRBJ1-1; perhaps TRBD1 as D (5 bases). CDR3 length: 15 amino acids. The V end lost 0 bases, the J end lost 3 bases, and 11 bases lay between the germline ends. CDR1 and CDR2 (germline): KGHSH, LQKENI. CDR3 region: CASSPPMKQDTEAFF. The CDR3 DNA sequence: TGTGCCAGCTCACCACCCATGAAACAGGACACTGAAGCTTTCTTT.

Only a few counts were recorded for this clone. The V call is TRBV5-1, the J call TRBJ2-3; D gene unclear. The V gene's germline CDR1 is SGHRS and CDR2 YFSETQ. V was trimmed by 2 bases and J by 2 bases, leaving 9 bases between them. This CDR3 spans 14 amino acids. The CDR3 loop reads CASSFDSSTDTQYF. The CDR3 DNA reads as TGCGCCAGCAGCTTCGACTCATCCACAGATACGCAGTATTTT.

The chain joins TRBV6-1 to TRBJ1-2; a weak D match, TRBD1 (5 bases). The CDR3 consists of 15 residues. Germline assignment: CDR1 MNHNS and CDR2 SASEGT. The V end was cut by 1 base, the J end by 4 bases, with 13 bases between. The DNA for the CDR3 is TGTGCCAGCAGTGAAGGAGGCAGGGTGCGCTATGGCTACACCTTC. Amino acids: CASSEGGRVRYGYTF.

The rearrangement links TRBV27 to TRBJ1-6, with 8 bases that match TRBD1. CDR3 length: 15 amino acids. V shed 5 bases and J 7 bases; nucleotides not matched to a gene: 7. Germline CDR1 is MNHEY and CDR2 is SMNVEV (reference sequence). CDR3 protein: CASSGQGVRNSPLHF. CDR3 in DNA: TGTGCCAGCAGTGGACAGGGAGTTCGGAATTCACCCCTCCACTTT.

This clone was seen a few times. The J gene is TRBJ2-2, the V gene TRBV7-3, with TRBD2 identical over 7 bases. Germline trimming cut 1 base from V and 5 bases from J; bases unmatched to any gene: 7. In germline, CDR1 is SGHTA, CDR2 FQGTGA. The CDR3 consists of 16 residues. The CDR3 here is CASSLSPSGHTGELFF. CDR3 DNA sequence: TGTGCCAGCAGCTTAAGCCCTAGCGGACATACCGGGGAGCTGTTTTTT.

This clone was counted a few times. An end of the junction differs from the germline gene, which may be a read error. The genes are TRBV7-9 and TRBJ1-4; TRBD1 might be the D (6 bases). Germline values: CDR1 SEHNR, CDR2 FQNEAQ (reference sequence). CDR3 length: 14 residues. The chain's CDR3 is CSSSPGTPNEKLFF. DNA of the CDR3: TGTTCCAGCAGCCCCGGGACACCGAATGAAAAACTGTTTTTT.

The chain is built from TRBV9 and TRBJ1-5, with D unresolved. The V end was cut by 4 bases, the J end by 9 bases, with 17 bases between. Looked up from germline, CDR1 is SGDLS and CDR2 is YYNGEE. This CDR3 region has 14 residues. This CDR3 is CASSLDGRGGPQHF. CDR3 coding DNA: TGTGCCAGCAGCTTAGACGGACGGGGTGGGCCCCAGCATTTT.

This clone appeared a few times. The CDR3 loop reads CASTGQGWNQPQHF. The CDR3 DNA is TGTGCCAGCACTGGACAGGGGTGGAATCAGCCCCAGCATTTT. The rearrangement uses TRBV6-5 and TRBJ1-5; 9 bases are shared with TRBD1. The germline CDR1 and CDR2 sequences are MNHEY and SVGAGI. The V and J ends lost 7 bases and 4 bases, in that order; junction bases with no gene match: 5. This CDR3 region has 14 residues.

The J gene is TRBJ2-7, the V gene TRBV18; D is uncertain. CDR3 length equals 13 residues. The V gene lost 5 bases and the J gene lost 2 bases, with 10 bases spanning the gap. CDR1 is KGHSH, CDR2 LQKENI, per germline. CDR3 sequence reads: CASSSQATYEQYF. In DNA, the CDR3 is TGTGCCAGCTCAAGCCAGGCTACCTACGAGCAGTACTTC.

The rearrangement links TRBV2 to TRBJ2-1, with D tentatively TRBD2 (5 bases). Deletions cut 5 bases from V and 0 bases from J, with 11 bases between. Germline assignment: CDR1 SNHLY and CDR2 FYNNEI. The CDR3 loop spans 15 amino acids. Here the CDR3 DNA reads TGTGCCAGCAGTCGAAGCGGAAGCTCCTACAATGAGCAGTTCTTC. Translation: CASSRSGSSYNEQFF.

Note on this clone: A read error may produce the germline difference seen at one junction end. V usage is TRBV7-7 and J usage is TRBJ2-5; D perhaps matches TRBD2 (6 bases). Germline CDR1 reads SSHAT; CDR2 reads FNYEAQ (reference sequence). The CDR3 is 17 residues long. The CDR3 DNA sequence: TGTGCTAGCAGCTTAGAGAGAACGGGACTCACACAAGAGACCCAGTACTTC. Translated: CASSLERTGLTQETQYF.

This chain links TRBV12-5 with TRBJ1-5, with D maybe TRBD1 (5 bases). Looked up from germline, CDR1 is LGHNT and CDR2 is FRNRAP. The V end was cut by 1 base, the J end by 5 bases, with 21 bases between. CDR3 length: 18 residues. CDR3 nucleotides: TGTGCTAGTGGTTTGGCCCAGAGCCGGGGGACCCCCCATCAGCCCCAGCATTTT. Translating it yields CASGLAQSRGTPHQPQHF.

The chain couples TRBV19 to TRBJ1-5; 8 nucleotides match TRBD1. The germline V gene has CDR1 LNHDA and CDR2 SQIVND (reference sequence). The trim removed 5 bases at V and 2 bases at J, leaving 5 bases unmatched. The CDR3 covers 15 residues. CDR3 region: CASSWTGSGNQPQHF. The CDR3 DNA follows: TGTGCCAGTAGTTGGACAGGGAGTGGCAATCAGCCCCAGCATTTT.